The rows below give T cell receptor beta chains drawn from one sample of a study of beta chain features in type 1 diabetes. Profiling relied on immunoSEQ multiplex PCR, and the TCRdb table lists in-frame clones only, not all of them. The repertoire has 900,000 or so clones, 15% to 20% of them found once; the top ten carry about 0.02%. The sequencing input was naive CD4+ T cells from blood. All receptors come from a woman under 30 in good health. Both conserved end residues are part of each CDR3. D genes are given only for firm matches. The size of a clone is reported for some rows only, either as once, few or many, or as a class for expanded clones.

clone_size d_call j_call v_call cdr3_nt cdr3_aa
. . TRBJ2-1 TRBV29-1 TGCAGCGTTGATGGCGGGTACAATGAGCAGTTCTTC CSVDGGYNEQFF
. . TRBJ2-7 TRBV28 TGTGCCAGCAGTCCCGGACTCTACGAGCAGTACTTC CASSPGLYEQYF
. TRBD1 TRBJ2-5 TRBV18 TGTGCCAGCTCAAGGACAGGGCAAGAGACCCAGTACTTC CASSRTGQETQYF
few . TRBJ1-2 TRBV27 TGTGCCAGCAGTTTATCGGTGCGCGGTCTCTATGGCTACACCTTC CASSLSVRGLYGYTF
. TRBD1 TRBJ1-1 TRBV19 TGTGCCAGTAGTATAAACAGGGGGCCGGACCTCGCCTCACAAGCTTTCTTT CASSINRGPDLASQAFF
few . TRBJ2-2 TRBV5-1 TGCGCCAGCAGCTTGGCCGGGTACACCGGGGAGCTGTTTTTT CASSLAGYTGELFF
. TRBD2 TRBJ2-1 TRBV7-2 TGTGCCAGCAGTGCTGGTAGGACTAGCTCCTACAATGAGCAGTTCTTC CASSAGRTSSYNEQFF
. . TRBJ1-1 TRBV7-9 TGTGCCAGCACGCAGGGGAAGAACACTGAAGCTTTCTTT CASTQGKNTEAFF
. TRBD2 TRBJ2-2 TRBV28 TGTGCCAGCATGGGGGGGTGGGAGCTGTTTTTT CASMGGWELFF
few . TRBJ2-7 TRBV7-2 TGTGCCAGCAGCTTAGTGGCGGATCTCTACGAGCAGTACTTC CASSLVADLYEQYF
. TRBD2 TRBJ2-3 TRBV10-1 TGCGCCAGCAGTGAGTCATCTAGCGGGAAGACAGATACGCAGTATTTT CASSESSSGKTDTQYF
. . TRBJ1-2 TRBV19 TGTGCCAGTAATCGTTCGGGGAAAAACTATGGCTACACCTTC CASNRSGKNYGYTF
. TRBD1 TRBJ2-3 TRBV5-1 TGCGCCAGCAGCTTGGCACAGGGGGTTCGGGATACGCAGTATTTT CASSLAQGVRDTQYF
. TRBD1 TRBJ1-3 TRBV6-5 TGTGCCAGCAGTTACTCACAGGGGGGCTCTGGAAACACCATATATTTT CASSYSQGGSGNTIYF
. . TRBJ2-1 TRBV6-5 TGTGCCAGCAGTTACTCTGGGCGGTACAATGAGCAGTTCTTC CASSYSGRYNEQFF
. . TRBJ1-2 TRBV6-4 TGTGCCAGCAGTGCTGAAGGGGTGGATGGCTACACCTTC CASSAEGVDGYTF
. . TRBJ2-4 TRBV11-2 TGTGCCAGCAGCGAAGTGGGCAGGAAAAACATTCAGTACTTC CASSEVGRKNIQYF
. TRBD1 TRBJ2-1 TRBV19 TGTGCCAGTAGGGGATTTGCCTCGGGACAGAAGTACAATGAGCAGTTCTTC CASRGFASGQKYNEQFF
. . TRBJ2-7 TRBV15 TGTGCCACCAGCAGAGATGTAGGCTCCTACGAGCAGTACTTC CATSRDVGSYEQYF
few . TRBJ1-1 TRBV7-8 TGTGCCAGCAGCTTACACACGGGAATGAACACTGAAGCTTTCTTT CASSLHTGMNTEAFF
. . TRBJ1-2 TRBV4-2 TGTGCCAGCAGCCAAGAGTACGGGGAAGAGGGCTACACCTTC CASSQEYGEEGYTF
. . TRBJ1-1 TRBV7-9 TGTGCCAGCAGCCTACGGGGGAACACTGAAGCTTTCTTT CASSLRGNTEAFF
. TRBD1 TRBJ1-1 TRBV19 TGTGCCAGTAGTATCAGGGCAGGGGGCACTGAAGCTTTCTTT CASSIRAGGTEAFF
few . TRBJ1-2 TRBV18 TGTGCCAGCTCACCACCGCAGGAACCGTATGGCTACACCTTC CASSPPQEPYGYTF
few . TRBJ2-1 TRBV12-5 TGTGCTAGTGGTTGGGACAATGAGCAGTTCTTC CASGWDNEQFF
. . TRBJ2-3 TRBV2 TGTGCCAGCAGGGTGGGGACAGATACGCAGTATTTT CASRVGTDTQYF
few TRBD2 TRBJ2-7 TRBV29-1 TGCAGCGTTGTCCCGACTAGCGGGCGAACCTACGAGCAGTACTTC CSVVPTSGRTYEQYF
. TRBD1 TRBJ1-5 TRBV7-2 TGTGCCAGCAGCTTAGGACAGGGCGGGCAGCCCCAGCATTTT CASSLGQGGQPQHF
few . TRBJ2-7 TRBV18 TGTGCCAGCTCACCACCTTCAGGGAACGAGCAGTACTTC CASSPPSGNEQYF
. . TRBJ1-2 TRBV11-2 TGTGCCAGCAGCTTAGGTTACAGTGGATATGGCTACACCTTC CASSLGYSGYGYTF
few . TRBJ1-1 TRBV2 TGTGCCAGCACCCGGACACAAATGAACACTGAAGCTTTCTTT CASTRTQMNTEAFF
few . TRBJ2-3 TRBV10-3 TGTGCCATCAGTGAGTTCGTGACAAACACAGATACGCAGTATTTT CAISEFVTNTDTQYF
. TRBD1 TRBJ1-2 TRBV20-1 TGCAGTGGCCCGACAGGGTATGGCTACACCTTC CSGPTGYGYTF
few TRBD1 TRBJ1-2 TRBV28 TGTGCCAGCAGTTCAACAGGGGCGGGATCCTATGGCTACACCTTC CASSSTGAGSYGYTF
few . TRBJ1-4 TRBV5-1 TGCGCCAGCAGGGGCCCGGGACGGCTGTTTTTT CASRGPGRLFF
. TRBD2 TRBJ2-1 TRBV28 TGTGCCAGCAGTTTGCCTAGCGGGAACTACAATGAGCAGTTCTTC CASSLPSGNYNEQFF
few TRBD2 TRBJ2-1 TRBV29-1 TGCAGCGTTAGCGGGAGTTCGCATGAGCAGTTCTTC CSVSGSSHEQFF
. . TRBJ2-7 TRBV20-1 TGCAGTGCTGTGAGGAACTACGAGCAGTACTTC CSAVRNYEQYF
few . TRBJ2-4 TRBV20-1 TGCAGTACCTCAACAGGGTCCATTCAGTACTTC CSTSTGSIQYF
. . TRBJ2-2 TRBV6-5 TGTGCCAGCAAGACTCCCGGGGGGCCCGGGGAGCTGTTTTTT CASKTPGGPGELFF
. . TRBJ1-4 TRBV28 TGTGCCACCGTACCCCCACAGGGTCTGACTAATGAAAAACTGTTTTTT CATVPPQGLTNEKLFF